A single sample is the source of the 28 T cell receptor beta chains below, sequenced in a study of T-cell reconstitution after alpha-beta-depleted transplantation in children. Molecular barcoding with unique molecular identifiers was used for the TCRbeta library. In TCRdb, the PCR reads were re-called with MiXCR into one record per CDR3 protein. The repertoire holds 700,000 to 950,000 distinct CDR3 sequences, with 15% to 20% as singletons. The material was PBMCs, mostly from graft donor cells, obtained 360 days after TCRalphabeta/CD19-depleted stem cell transplant. The receptors were gathered from a male patient aged 5 to 17 who had a stem cell transplant for acute lymphoblastic leukemia, so the T cells may come from the graft donor.

The chain couples TRBV29-1 to TRBJ2-7; TRBD1 is a possible D gene (6 bases). V was clipped by 2 bases and J by 2 bases, with 13 bases between them. This CDR3 has 14 residues. Germline lookup yields CDR1 SQVTM and CDR2 ANQGSEA. For the CDR3, the DNA is TGCAGCGTTGAACTGGGGGACACCACCTACGAGCAGTACTTC. Protein sequence: CSVELGDTTYEQYF.

This clonotype was seen repeatedly, ten times or more. This chain links TRBV6-5 with TRBJ1-2, with D unresolved. CDR3 length: 17 residues. V shed 0 bases and J shed 7 bases, with 21 bases lying between them. Germline-derived CDR1 and CDR2 are MNHEY and SVGAGI. CDR3 loop: CASSYSSKRASLSGYTF. The CDR3 bases are TGTGCCAGCAGTTACTCGAGTAAGAGGGCTAGTCTTTCTGGCTACACCTTC.

This clonotype appeared many times. The chain joins TRBV5-1 to TRBJ2-1; 9 nucleotides match TRBD2. The CDR3 loop spans 13 amino acids. From germline, CDR1 is SGHRS and CDR2 YFSETQ. Trimming took 5 bases from V and 7 from J; bases not matched to a gene: 4. The CDR3 here is CASRREGRNEQFF. DNA of the CDR3: TGCGCCAGCAGGCGGGAGGGCCGGAATGAGCAGTTCTTC.

The rearrangement links TRBV27 to TRBJ2-7, with 8 bases aligning to TRBD1. CDR1 is MNHEY, CDR2 SMNVEV, per germline (reference sequence). After removal of 6 bases from V and 7 bases from J, the junction contained 5 bases not matched to a gene. This CDR3 is built from 12 residues. CDR3 in amino acids: CASSLRGQEQYF. The CDR3 nucleotides are TGTGCCAGCAGCCTCAGGGGGCAAGAGCAGTACTTC.

V is TRBV5-1 and J is TRBJ1-3; D is perhaps TRBD1 (6 bases). Germline V gives CDR1 SGHRS, CDR2 YFSETQ. The ends were cut back, 1 base at V and 5 bases at J, with 16 bases in the middle. This CDR3 comprises 16 residues. The DNA for the CDR3 is TGCGCCAGCAGCTTGACAGGGCAGATGTGGAGAAACACCATATATTTT. Translated: CASSLTGQMWRNTIYF.

V is TRBV11-2 and J is TRBJ2-2; TRBD1 agrees at 8 bases. With V trimmed by 0 bases and J by 2 bases, 8 bases remained unmatched. In germline, CDR1 is SGHAT, CDR2 FQNNGV. This CDR3 comprises 18 residues. The CDR3 nucleotides are TGTGCCAGCAGCTTAGAAGGGTTGGACAGGGTTAACACCGGGGAGCTGTTTTTT. Amino acid sequence: CASSLEGLDRVNTGELFF.

The CDR3 loop is CATSDPRGTGSGYQETQYF. For the CDR3, the DNA is TGTGCCACCAGTGACCCGAGGGGGACAGGAAGCGGGTACCAAGAGACCCAGTACTTC. The chain employs TRBV24-1 and TRBJ2-5; 8 bases line up with TRBD1. This CDR3 comprises 19 residues. V lost 4 bases, J lost 0 bases, and 15 bases stayed unmatched. The germline gives CDR1 KGHDR, CDR2 SFDVKD.

This clonotype was counted a few times. The CDR3 DNA follows: TGCGCCAGCAGCCAAGCACCCAGGGGTGCCTACGAGCAGTACTTC. Encoded protein: CASSQAPRGAYEQYF. This chain links TRBV4-1 with TRBJ2-7; D possibly corresponds to TRBD1 (6 bases). Germline V gives CDR1 MGHRA, CDR2 YSYEKL. The V gene lost 1 base and the J gene lost 2 bases, with 12 bases spanning the gap. The CDR3 extends over 15 amino acids.

In this sample, this clonotype turned up a few times. J is TRBJ2-7 and V is TRBV27; D possibly corresponds to TRBD1 (7 bases). This CDR3 contains 17 residues. Germline V gene data show CDR1 as MNHEY and CDR2 as SMNVEV (reference sequence). Trimming took off 2 bases at V and 2 bases at J, with 19 bases between the two ends. The CDR3 bases are TGTGCCAGCAGTTTACCCAGGGGGGAGAGCGGAACCTACGAGCAGTACTTC. Translated: CASSLPRGESGTYEQYF.

The chain links TRBV3-1 to TRBJ2-3, with 7 bases aligning to TRBD2. V shed 4 bases and J 8 bases; nucleotides not matched to a gene: 12. The CDR3 is 15 residues long. The V gene's germline CDR1 is LGHDT and CDR2 YNNKEL (reference sequence). The CDR3 sequence: CASSPTSRDWVTQYF. CDR3 coding DNA: TGTGCCAGCAGCCCGACTAGCAGGGATTGGGTTACGCAGTATTTT.

The gene calls are TRBV9 and TRBJ2-3, with 14 bases matching TRBD2. CDR3 length equals 17 residues. V shed 0 bases, J shed 6 bases, and the junction held 6 bases outside the gene matches. The germline CDR1 and CDR2 sequences are SGDLS and YYNGEE. The CDR3 is CASSVVGLAGALDTQYF. CDR3 coding DNA: TGTGCCAGCAGCGTAGTGGGACTAGCGGGAGCCCTCGATACGCAGTATTTT.

This clonotype was seen ten or more times. The chain joins TRBV12-3 or TRBV12-4 to TRBJ2-1, with 10 bases identical to TRBD2. The CDR3 has 16 residues. V was clipped by 6 bases and J by 6 bases; unmatched bases: 11. CDR3 sequence: CASSHLSSGRTNEQFF. The DNA of the CDR3 is TGTGCCAGCAGCCACTTATCTAGCGGGAGAACCAATGAGCAGTTCTTC.

This clonotype was observed at least ten times. The chain recombines TRBV12-3 or TRBV12-4 with TRBJ2-7; 12 bases are shared with TRBD2. The CDR3 is made up of 14 amino acids. The J segment lost 4 bases and the V segment lost 6 bases, leaving 4 bases of the junction unmatched. The CDR3 here is CASSQTSGRYEQYF. CDR3 nucleotide sequence: TGTGCCAGCAGCCAGACTAGCGGGAGATACGAGCAGTACTTC.

This clonotype has a handful of counts. The DNA of the CDR3 is TGTGCCAGCAGTCGGGGGGACGTGGGACAGCAAGAGACCCAGTACTTC. Its protein product is CASSRGDVGQQETQYF. The chain joins TRBV6-1 to TRBJ2-5; the D gene could be TRBD1 or TRBD2 (7 bases each). The CDR3 totals 16 residues. Germline CDR1 and CDR2: MNHNS and SASEGT. V was shortened by 5 bases and J by 2 bases, with 18 bases between the two germline ends.

CDR3 sequence reads: CASSHRSGSTYEQYF. The DNA of the CDR3 is TGCGCCAGCAGCCATAGGAGCGGGAGTACGTACGAGCAGTACTTC. The rearrangement links TRBV4-1 to TRBJ2-7, with 8 positions matching TRBD2. Germline V lookup: CDR1 MGHRA, CDR2 YSYEKL. V dropped 3 bases and J dropped 4; count of bases not matched to a gene: 8. This CDR3 spans 15 amino acids.

This clonotype was seen more than once but under ten times. The chain has TRBV5-1 and TRBJ2-3; no reliable D call. The length of the CDR3 is 15 residues. Between the trimmed V and J ends, which lost 0 bases and 0 bases, there was a span of 8 bases. The germline gives CDR1 SGHRS, CDR2 YFSETQ. In DNA form, the CDR3 reads TGCGCCAGCAGCTTGGCGTGGGCCAGCACAGATACGCAGTATTTT. Its protein is CASSLAWASTDTQYF.

For this clonotype: This may come from a read error, since a much larger clone is one base off. The chain has TRBV29-1 and TRBJ2-1; D remains unclear. The CDR3 totals 11 residues. Trimming shortened V by 3 bases and J by 5 bases, and 5 bases separated the two germline ends. Per the germline V gene, CDR1 is SQVTM and CDR2 is ANQGSEA. The CDR3 sequence: CSVEGNNEQFF. CDR3 nucleotide sequence: TGCAGCGTTGAGGGCAACAATGAGCAGTTCTTC.

The sample holds many counts of this clonotype. The rearrangement uses TRBV5-1 and TRBJ1-5; 7 nucleotides agree with TRBD1. The CDR3 runs 15 residues. With 0 bases clipped from V and 4 bases from J, the junction kept 4 bases outside the gene matches. Germline CDR1 SGHRS, CDR2 YFSETQ. CDR3 sequence: CASSLGQGPNQPQHF. For the CDR3, the DNA is TGCGCCAGCAGCTTGGGACAGGGTCCTAATCAGCCCCAGCATTTT.

This clonotype occurred a few times. J is TRBJ1-6 and V is TRBV6-1; maybe TRBD1 (5 bases). Germline V gene data show CDR1 as MNHNS and CDR2 as SASEGT. The CDR3 consists of 17 residues. Trimming removed 1 base from V and 4 bases from J, with 14 bases in between. The CDR3 sequence is CASSEDWRGSYNSPLHF. CDR3 bases: TGTGCCAGCAGTGAAGACTGGAGGGGTTCTTATAATTCACCCCTCCACTTT.

The chain recombines TRBV20-1 with TRBJ1-1, with D perhaps TRBD1 (6 bases). The CDR3 is made up of 16 amino acids. The V end was cut by 6 bases, the J end by 6 bases, with 26 bases between. CDR1 DFQATT and CDR2 SNEGSKA come from the germline V gene (reference sequence). The CDR3 region has the DNA TGCAGTGCCAAAGATCCCGTACTTGGGGGGCCCGCTGAAGCTTTCTTT. Amino acids: CSAKDPVLGGPAEAFF.

This chain links TRBV20-1 with TRBJ2-1; no reliable D call. The V end lost 3 bases, the J end lost 10 bases, and 22 bases lay between the germline ends. CDR1 is DFQATT, CDR2 SNEGSKA, per germline (reference sequence). The CDR3 has 15 amino acids. The CDR3 reads CSASIRAAKYWEQFF. The CDR3, as DNA: TGCAGTGCTAGTATAAGGGCGGCAAAGTACTGGGAGCAGTTCTTC.

In this sample, this clonotype turned up many times. V is TRBV5-1 and J is TRBJ2-1, with 13 bases lining up with TRBD2. Trimming at V came to 0 bases and at J to 11 bases, leaving 8 bases not matched to a gene. Germline loops: CDR1 SGHRS, CDR2 YFSETQ. This CDR3 is 16 amino acids long. The CDR3 DNA sequence: TGCGCCAGCAGCTTGGCCTCCTTGGGACTAGCGGGAAAGCAGTTCTTC. Its translation: CASSLASLGLAGKQFF.

V and J are TRBV18 and TRBJ1-5; 10 nucleotides match TRBD1. This CDR3 region has 16 residues. The V gene's germline CDR1 is KGHSH and CDR2 LQKENI. After removal of 3 bases from V and 4 bases from J, the junction contained 6 bases not matched to a gene. Written as DNA, the CDR3 is TGTGCCAGCTCACCGCGGGACAGGGGCAGAAATCAGCCCCAGCATTTT. It encodes CASSPRDRGRNQPQHF.

This clonotype was recorded at least ten times. This chain links TRBV4-2 with TRBJ2-7, with no clear D. Looked up from germline, CDR1 is LGHNA and CDR2 is YNFKEQ. V was shortened by 0 bases and J by 3 bases, with 12 bases between the two germline ends. The CDR3 sequence is 15 residues long. Written as DNA, the CDR3 is TGTGCCAGCAGCCAAGAAATTAGTAAACTCTACGAGCAGTACTTC. It translates to CASSQEISKLYEQYF.

V gene TRBV9 combines with J gene TRBJ2-1; TRBD1 matches 9 bases. V lost 4 bases, J lost 7 bases, and 9 bases stayed unmatched. The germline gives CDR1 SGDLS, CDR2 YYNGEE. The CDR3 covers 15 residues. The CDR3 is CASSPRDRAVNEQFF. The CDR3 region has the DNA TGTGCCAGCAGCCCGAGGGACAGGGCGGTTAATGAGCAGTTCTTC.

This clonotype was recorded a few times. The rearrangement links TRBV6-5 to TRBJ2-7; D is tentatively TRBD1 or TRBD2 (5 bases each). V was clipped by 0 bases and J by 4 bases, with 25 bases between them. Germline-derived CDR1 and CDR2 are MNHEY and SVGAGI. The CDR3 runs 19 residues. The DNA of the CDR3 is TGTGCCAGCAGTTACTCCCCGGGGCTTATGTCCCCACAAATTTACGAGCAGTACTTC. Amino acids: CASSYSPGLMSPQIYEQYF.

This clonotype was seen more than once but under ten times. The V gene is TRBV11-3, the J gene TRBJ2-1, with TRBD2 identical over 13 bases. Germline-derived CDR1 and CDR2 are SGHNT and YENEEA. J was trimmed by 9 bases and V by 6 bases; bases with no gene match: 11. The CDR3 extends over 16 amino acids. CDR3 nucleotide sequence: TGTGCCAGCAGGCAGACCGGGACTAGCGGGGTTGGTGAGCAGTTCTTC. It encodes CASRQTGTSGVGEQFF.

This clonotype was counted a few times. This rearrangement joins TRBV27 to TRBJ2-7; 9 bases align to TRBD2. There are 15 residues in the CDR3. Unmatched junction bases numbered 12, after V lost 3 bases and J lost 9 bases. The V gene's germline CDR1 is MNHEY and CDR2 SMNVEV (reference sequence). In nucleotides, the CDR3 is TGTGCCAGCAGTTTTTCTGGGGCTAGCGGGAACACGCAGTACTTC. This sequence encodes CASSFSGASGNTQYF.